The rows below give T cell receptor beta chains drawn from one sample of a study of identical twins. TCRdb analysed the 5' RACE reads with MiXCR anew, one entry per CDR3 protein. The top ten clones hold 35% to 50% of a sample with some 190,000 distinct CDR3 sequences, more than 15% of them seen once. Separately, the same data were catalogued under a study of T cells expressing NK-cell markers.

Sequencing was performed on CD8+ T cells sorted from blood. The receptor source for this set is a woman aged 18 to 35 in good health. Both conserved end residues are part of each CDR3. The order of the fields is V gene, J gene, clone size, D gene, CDR3 DNA, CDR3 protein. A D gene is named only where the DNA matches it firmly. Expanded clones are given a class, and other clones once, few, many or no size at all.

TRBV27	TRBJ2-7	few	-	TGTGCCAGCAGTTATTTAGGGGCGGAGGAGCAGTACTTC	CASSYLGAEEQYF
TRBV27	TRBJ2-1	-	-	TGTGCCAGCGGGTTCGAGGTGAACAATGAGCAGTTCTTC	CASGFEVNNEQFF
TRBV20-1	TRBJ1-1	-	-	TGCAGTGCTAATACAGGGAGTATTGAAGCTTTCTTT	CSANTGSIEAFF
TRBV2	TRBJ2-7	-	TRBD2	TGTGCCAGCAGTGAAACTGGGCGGGGGGGCCTCCACGAGCAGTACTTC	CASSETGRGGLHEQYF
TRBV29-1	TRBJ2-4	few	-	TGCAGCGTACGGGATTTTCAGTACTTC	CSVRDFQYF
TRBV12-3/TRBV12-4	TRBJ2-7	few	TRBD1	TGTGCCAGCCGACAGGGGTTCGAGCAGTACTTC	CASRQGFEQYF
TRBV9	TRBJ2-1	few	TRBD2	TGTGCCAGCAGCACCGGGACTAGCGGGGATAATGAGCAGTTCTTC	CASSTGTSGDNEQFF
TRBV28	TRBJ2-7	few	TRBD1	TGTGCCAGCAGTTTATCGCCAAGGGACAGGGGACGGGGCGAGCAGTACTTC	CASSLSPRDRGRGEQYF
TRBV27	TRBJ2-1	many	-	TGTGCCAGCAGTTTGTTCGAGATGAATTCCTACAATGAGCAGTTCTTC	CASSLFEMNSYNEQFF
TRBV3-1	TRBJ2-1	many	TRBD2	TGTGCCAGCAGCCGGGGACTAGCGGGAGTCGATGAGCAGTTCTTC	CASSRGLAGVDEQFF
TRBV11-2	TRBJ2-1	-	-	TGTGCCAGCAGCTTAGTGAGTAGCCCCCGAAGTGAGCAGTTCTTC	CASSLVSSPRSEQFF
TRBV20-1	TRBJ2-1	many	-	TGCAGTGCACCCCGCCGGGACCTAACCTACAATGAGCAGTTCTTC	CSAPRRDLTYNEQFF
TRBV6-1	TRBJ1-6	-	-	TGTGCCAGCAGCCCGATGGCAGGGGAGAATTCACCCCTCCACTTT	CASSPMAGENSPLHF
TRBV27	TRBJ1-1	-	-	TGTGCCAGCAGTTTTATCGGGATGAACACTGAAGCTTTCTTT	CASSFIGMNTEAFF
TRBV7-9	TRBJ1-2	few	-	TGTGCCAGCAGCTTAGTGCAGGCTAAGGTCTATGGCTACACCTTC	CASSLVQAKVYGYTF
TRBV12-3/TRBV12-4	TRBJ2-5	few	-	TGTGCCAGCCGAGACAGGCTGCAAGAGACCCAGTACTTC	CASRDRLQETQYF